A selection of T cell receptor beta chains follows, all from one sample in a study of T cell changes during pregnancy in multiple sclerosis. The table came from immunoSEQ multiplex PCR; TCRdb's copy has only in-frame clones and leaves some out. This table holds about 40,000 clones, roughly 91% found once. The material was CD4+ T cells from peripheral blood mononuclear cells, obtained in the third trimester of pregnancy. These receptors came from a female donor with multiple sclerosis, enrolled in a pregnancy study. Each CDR3 is given with its conserved first and last residue. Each record gives: V gene, clone size, J gene, D gene, CDR3 protein, CDR3 DNA. A D gene is named only where the DNA matches it firmly. Not every row has a clone size; where given, it reads once, few, many or a size class.

TRBV19	NA	TRBJ1-5	TRBD1	CASSRDRDAQPQHF	TGTGCCAGTAGTCGGGACAGGGATGCTCAGCCCCAGCATTTT
TRBV9	NA	TRBJ2-3	TRBD1	CASSVEAGGTGGVTSTDTQYF	TGTGCCAGCAGCGTAGAGGCAGGGGGGACAGGGGGTGTCACTAGCACAGATACGCAGTATTTT
TRBV18	NA	TRBJ1-6	TRBD1	CASSPSQGKWGSPLHF	TGTGCCAGCTCACCATCACAGGGGAAGTGGGGCTCACCCCTCCACTTT
TRBV4-2	NA	TRBJ2-2	TRBD2	CASSQENLAGVSGELFF	TGTGCCAGCAGCCAAGAAAACCTAGCGGGAGTTTCCGGGGAGCTGTTTTTT
TRBV4-1	NA	TRBJ1-4	NA	CASSQDGTPLGGEKLFF	TGCGCCAGCAGCCAAGACGGGACTCCCCTCGGCGGGGAAAAACTGTTTTTT
TRBV7-3	once	TRBJ2-2	NA	CASNMGATNTGELFF	TGTGCCAGCAATATGGGGGCAACGAACACCGGGGAGCTGTTTTTT
TRBV5-1	NA	TRBJ2-7	TRBD1	CASRENSGGGDEQYF	TGCGCCAGCAGGGAGAACTCAGGGGGCGGGGACGAGCAGTACTTC
TRBV2	once	TRBJ2-1	NA	CAAPDEQFF	TGTGCCGCCCCGGATGAGCAGTTCTTC
TRBV2	NA	TRBJ2-7	NA	CASTSSYEQYF	TGTGCCAGCACCAGCTCCTACGAGCAGTACTTC
TRBV7-9	NA	TRBJ1-2	TRBD1	CASSIGQGEIYGYTF	TGTGCCAGCAGCATTGGACAGGGGGAGATCTATGGCTACACCTTC
TRBV30	NA	TRBJ1-5	NA	CAWSEGRDQPQHF	TGTGCCTGGAGTGAGGGGCGGGACCAGCCCCAGCATTTT
TRBV11-2	NA	TRBJ2-1	TRBD2	CASETSGISEQFF	TGTGCCAGTGAGACTAGCGGGATTTCTGAGCAGTTCTTC
TRBV20-1	NA	TRBJ1-2	NA	CSASRPDGYTF	TGCAGTGCTAGTCGTCCTGATGGCTACACCTTC
TRBV12-5	NA	TRBJ1-1	TRBD1	CASGLPGGLDTEAFF	TGTGCTAGTGGTTTGCCAGGGGGCTTGGACACTGAAGCTTTCTTT
TRBV5-4	NA	TRBJ2-1	TRBD2	CASSPTSVDEQFF	TGTGCCAGCAGCCCGACTAGCGTCGATGAGCAGTTCTTC
TRBV4-1	NA	TRBJ2-7	NA	CASSHGTRGQTYEQYF	TGCGCCAGCAGCCACGGGACAAGAGGACAGACCTACGAGCAGTACTTC
TRBV5-1	NA	TRBJ2-3	NA	CASSFRAGSEDTQYF	TGCGCCAGCAGCTTTCGGGCGGGAAGTGAAGATACGCAGTATTTT
TRBV2	NA	TRBJ1-5	TRBD1	CASSRGGGNQPQHF	TGTGCCAGCTCTCGAGGGGGCGGCAATCAGCCCCAGCATTTT
TRBV6-5	NA	TRBJ2-4	TRBD1	CASRTSTGPQNIQYF	TGTGCCAGCAGGACTTCGACAGGGCCCCAAAACATTCAGTACTTC
TRBV28	NA	TRBJ1-2	TRBD1	CASSLRPGQGAYTF	TGTGCCAGCAGTCTCCGCCCGGGACAGGGGGCCTACACCTTC
TRBV19	NA	TRBJ2-7	NA	CASGPRGGSYEQYF	TGTGCCAGTGGGCCCCGGGGAGGAAGCTACGAGCAGTACTTC
TRBV9	NA	TRBJ1-1	NA	CASSVSPGVGRGYFTEAFF	TGTGCCAGCAGCGTAAGCCCCGGCGTGGGCAGGGGTTATTTCACTGAAGCTTTCTTT
TRBV7-9	few	TRBJ1-2	TRBD1	CASRLGSGGPGGYTF	TGTGCCAGCAGATTAGGCTCAGGGGGCCCAGGTGGCTACACCTTC
TRBV6-1	NA	TRBJ2-3	TRBD2	CASSEVRISGGPDTQYF	TGTGCCAGCAGTGAAGTTCGGATTAGCGGGGGGCCAGATACGCAGTATTTT
TRBV19	NA	TRBJ2-6	TRBD2	CASSSPSGAGANVLTF	TGTGCCAGTAGCTCCCCCAGCGGGGCTGGGGCCAACGTCCTGACTTTC
TRBV7-2	NA	TRBJ2-5	NA	CASSSGVWETQYF	TGTGCCAGCAGCTCAGGGGTTTGGGAGACCCAGTACTTC
TRBV18	NA	TRBJ1-1	NA	CASSLGLYENTEAFF	TGTGCCAGCTCATTGGGACTGTACGAGAACACTGAAGCTTTCTTT
TRBV14	NA	TRBJ2-1	TRBD1	CASSLRTGFYNEQFF	TGTGCCAGCAGCCTCCGGACAGGGTTCTACAATGAGCAGTTCTTC
TRBV6-1	NA	TRBJ2-7	TRBD2	CASSEGLAGRNEQYF	TGTGCCAGCAGTGAAGGGCTAGCGGGGCGGAACGAGCAGTACTTC
TRBV6-1	NA	TRBJ1-6	NA	CASSEERTVLGSPLHF	TGTGCCAGCAGTGAAGAGAGAACAGTGCTGGGTTCACCCCTCCACTTT
TRBV11-3	NA	TRBJ2-5	NA	CASSLGLREETQYF	TGTGCCAGCAGCTTAGGACTGCGGGAAGAGACCCAGTACTTC
TRBV19	NA	TRBJ1-1	TRBD1	CASTLRGNRGGTEAFF	TGTGCCAGTACCCTACGGGGGAACAGGGGCGGGACTGAAGCTTTCTTT
TRBV19	NA	TRBJ1-2	NA	CATERNYGYTF	TGTGCCACCGAGCGGAACTATGGCTACACCTTC
TRBV2	NA	TRBJ2-7	NA	CATGQWVYEQYF	TGTGCCACCGGACAGTGGGTCTACGAGCAGTACTTC
TRBV11-3	NA	TRBJ2-2	TRBD2	CASSPRGGYTGELFF	TGTGCCAGCAGCCCGCGGGGGGGATACACCGGGGAGCTGTTTTTT
TRBV6-5	NA	TRBJ2-2	NA	CASQANTGELFF	TGTGCCTCACAGGCGAACACCGGGGAGCTGTTTTTT
TRBV6-1	few	TRBJ2-3	NA	CASSARVADTQYF	TGTGCCAGCAGTGCCAGGGTAGCAGATACGCAGTATTTT
TRBV18	NA	TRBJ1-1	NA	CASSPLLSEGSSKAFF	TGTGCCAGCTCACCACTTCTCTCGGAGGGTTCCTCTAAAGCTTTCTTT
TRBV5-4	NA	TRBJ2-4	TRBD1	CASSLQQGGNIQYF	TGTGCCAGCAGCTTACAACAGGGGGGAAACATTCAGTACTTC
TRBV28	NA	TRBJ1-2	NA	CASSLSTRNYGYTF	TGTGCCAGCAGTTTATCCACACGTAACTATGGCTACACCTTC
TRBV28	NA	TRBJ1-4	TRBD1	CASSFTGTGHEKLFF	TGTGCCAGCAGTTTTACCGGGACAGGGCACGAAAAACTGTTTTTT